This T cell receptor beta chain was observed in a study of T cells after posttransplantation cyclophosphamide listed by TCRdb under 2016. About the investigation overall: Using TRB sequencing, the study followed how the T cell repertoire rebuilt after myeloablative bone marrow transplantation with posttransplantation cyclophosphamide given as GVHD prophylaxis. Because TRA and TRB clonality correlated tightly in 9 samples, the subsequent TCR analyses were limited to TRB only. Blood from every one of the 30 to 40 PTCy patients who had 1-year posttransplant specimens underwent TRB sequencing. Samples from 30 to 40 PTCy-treated patients and fewer than 20 related bone marrow donors of those patients were subjected to antigen receptor sequencing. Public TRB sequences were searched against a database of over 3,600 sequences associated with responses to pathogens, tumor antigens, self-antigens and alloantigens. Up to about 3 additional blood samples from 2 to 5.2 years after transplant were also TRB-sequenced in 3 patients, as was pretransplant blood from several patients.

Related bone marrow donors provided peripheral blood samples on the day of marrow donation. Peripheral blood and bone marrow mononuclear cells were isolated by Ficoll-Hypaque density centrifugation and were cryopreserved. What the authors observed across the whole study: Donor-recipient similarity was low at 1-2 months but increased during the first year, and donor CD8+ memory clones often dominated later blood repertoires. The TRB repertoires of T cells infiltrating skin or the GI tract showed only limited overlap with the TRB repertoires found in blood. Across the roughly 48 patients, TRB clonality was highly associated with recipient CMV seropositivity and CMV reactivation, and diversity with PTCy was similar to that in the CNI/methotrexate controls.

TRB sequencing used genomic DNA with the immunoSEQ assay at survey resolution or the hsTCRB kit. Concerning the study's data processing: The immunoSEQ software handled the initial read processing, while the LymphoSeq R package was used for the repertoire analyses. For each TRB dataset, clonality was calculated as 1 minus normalized Shannon entropy, and the Gini coefficient was computed as well. Phenotypes of unsorted samples were inferred by mapping TRB sequences from sorted subsets of the recipient or donor onto unsorted samples of the same recipient. TCRdb stores this immuneACCESS table with in-frame sequences only. Part of the clones is absent; in the studies checked, under half of the shortfall reflects unresolved V genes, and no reason is known for the rest. V and J calls and clone size are those listed in that table; D and trimming were worked out from the DNA. Here the sample lists about 12,000 clones, none seen once only. 7.3% of the sample is in the top ten clones.

This clone appeared many times. This receptor's antigen is unknown. No base qualities exist here, and no much larger clone lies one base off it. From the cysteine through the phenylalanine, the CDR3 covers 13 amino acids. The DNA shown is the 39-base CDR3, in frame from base 1. From the germline V gene, CDR1 is MDHEN and CDR2 is SYDVKM. V sheds 7 bases and J sheds 9 bases, leaving 18 bases between their ends. The material sequenced was PBMCs. The sequence was obtained from a woman aged 40 to 50 in good health, CMV-negative, and a related stem cell transplant donor. Recombination linked TRBV28 to TRBJ1-1; the best D guess is TRBD1, with 5 bases matching. The CDR3 in this case is CASTGGGTKKAFF. DNA sequence: TGTGCCAGCACCGGGGGGGGGACGAAAAAAGCTTTCTTT.